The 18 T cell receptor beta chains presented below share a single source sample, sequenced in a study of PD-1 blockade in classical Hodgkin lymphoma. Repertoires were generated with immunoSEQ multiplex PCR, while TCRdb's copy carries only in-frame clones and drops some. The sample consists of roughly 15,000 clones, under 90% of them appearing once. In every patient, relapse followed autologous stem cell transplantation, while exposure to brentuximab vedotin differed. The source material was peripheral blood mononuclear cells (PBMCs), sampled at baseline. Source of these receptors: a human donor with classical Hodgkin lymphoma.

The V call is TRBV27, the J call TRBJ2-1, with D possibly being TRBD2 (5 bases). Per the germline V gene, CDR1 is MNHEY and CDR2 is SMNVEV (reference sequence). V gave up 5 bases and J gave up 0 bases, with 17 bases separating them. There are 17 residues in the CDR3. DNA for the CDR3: TGTGCCAGCAGTGGCCTCGAGCGGTTGAGCTCCTACAATGAGCAGTTCTTC. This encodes CASSGLERLSSYNEQFF.

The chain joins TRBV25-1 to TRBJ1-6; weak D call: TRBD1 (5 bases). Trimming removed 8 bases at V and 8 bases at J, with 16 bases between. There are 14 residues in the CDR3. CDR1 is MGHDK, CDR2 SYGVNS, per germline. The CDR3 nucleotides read TGTGCCAGCCGAAACTCAGGGTCTGATTCACCCCTCCACTTT. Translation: CASRNSGSDSPLHF.

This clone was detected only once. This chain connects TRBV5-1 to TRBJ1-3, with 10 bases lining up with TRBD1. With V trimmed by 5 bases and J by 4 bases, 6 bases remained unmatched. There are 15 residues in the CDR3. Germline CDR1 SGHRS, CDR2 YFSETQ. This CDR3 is CASRRGQGEGNTIYF. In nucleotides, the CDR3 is TGCGCCAGCAGACGAGGACAGGGGGAAGGAAACACCATATATTTT.

The CDR3 spells CSATPWNEQFF. The CDR3 DNA sequence: TGCAGTGCGACCCCCTGGAATGAGCAGTTCTTC. The V call is TRBV20-1, the J call TRBJ2-1, with D uncertain. CDR3 length equals 11 residues. V lost 6 bases, J lost 7 bases, and 10 bases lay in between. The germline V gene has CDR1 DFQATT and CDR2 SNEGSKA (reference sequence).

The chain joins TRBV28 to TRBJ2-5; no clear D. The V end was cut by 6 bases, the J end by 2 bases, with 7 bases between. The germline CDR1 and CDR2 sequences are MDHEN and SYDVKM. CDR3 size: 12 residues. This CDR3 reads CASRQSQETQYF. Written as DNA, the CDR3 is TGTGCCAGCAGACAATCACAAGAGACCCAGTACTTC.

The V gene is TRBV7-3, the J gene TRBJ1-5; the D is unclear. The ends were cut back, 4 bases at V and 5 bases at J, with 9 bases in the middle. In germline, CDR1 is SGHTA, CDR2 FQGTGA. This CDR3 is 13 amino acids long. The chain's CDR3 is CASSSTRDQPQHF. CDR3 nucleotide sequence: TGTGCCAGCAGCTCGACCCGGGATCAGCCCCAGCATTTT.

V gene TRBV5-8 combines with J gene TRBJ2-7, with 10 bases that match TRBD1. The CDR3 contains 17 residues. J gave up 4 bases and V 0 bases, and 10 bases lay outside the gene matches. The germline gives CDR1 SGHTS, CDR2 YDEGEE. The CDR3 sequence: CASSLARWTGGIYEQYF. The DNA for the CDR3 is TGTGCCAGCAGCTTGGCCCGATGGACAGGGGGGATATACGAGCAGTACTTC.

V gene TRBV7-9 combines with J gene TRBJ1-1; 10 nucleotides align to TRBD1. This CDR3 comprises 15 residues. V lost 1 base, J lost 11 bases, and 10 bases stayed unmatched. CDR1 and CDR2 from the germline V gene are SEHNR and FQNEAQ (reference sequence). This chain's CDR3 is CASSLVGTGVPWAFF. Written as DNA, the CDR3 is TGTGCCAGCAGCTTAGTTGGGACAGGGGTCCCGTGGGCTTTCTTT.

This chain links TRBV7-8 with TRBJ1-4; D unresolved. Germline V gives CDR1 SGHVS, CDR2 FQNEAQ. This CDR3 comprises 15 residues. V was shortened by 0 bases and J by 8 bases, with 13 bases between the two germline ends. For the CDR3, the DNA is TGTGCCAGCAGCTTAGCGGGCAGCCGCGGCGAAAAACTGTTTTTT. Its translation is CASSLAGSRGEKLFF.

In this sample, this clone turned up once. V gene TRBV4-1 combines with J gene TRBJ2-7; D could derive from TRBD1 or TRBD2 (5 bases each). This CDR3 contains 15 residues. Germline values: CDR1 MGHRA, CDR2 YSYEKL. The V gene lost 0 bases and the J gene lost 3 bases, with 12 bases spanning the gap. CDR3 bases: TGCGCCAGCAGCCAAGATGTTGAGGGGCTCTACGAGCAGTACTTC. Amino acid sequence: CASSQDVEGLYEQYF.

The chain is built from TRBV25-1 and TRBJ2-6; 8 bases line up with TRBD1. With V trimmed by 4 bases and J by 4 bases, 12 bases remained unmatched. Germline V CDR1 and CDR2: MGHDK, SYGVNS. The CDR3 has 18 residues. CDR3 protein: CASSAKMTGATGANVLTF. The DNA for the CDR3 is TGTGCCAGCAGTGCAAAAATGACAGGGGCTACGGGGGCCAACGTCCTGACTTTC.

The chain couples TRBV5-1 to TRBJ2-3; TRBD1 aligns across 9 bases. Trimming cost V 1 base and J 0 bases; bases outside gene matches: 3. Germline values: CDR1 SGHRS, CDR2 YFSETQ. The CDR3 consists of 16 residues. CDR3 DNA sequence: TGCGCCAGCAGCTTGCAGGGACAGGGTAGCACAGATACGCAGTATTTT. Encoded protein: CASSLQGQGSTDTQYF. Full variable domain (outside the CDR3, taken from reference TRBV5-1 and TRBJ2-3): KAGVTQTPRYLIKTRGQQVTLSCSPISGHRSVSWYQQTPGQGLQFLFEYFSETQRNKGNFPGRFSGRQFSNSRSEMNVSTLELGDSALYLCASSLQGQGSTDTQYFGPGTRLTVL.

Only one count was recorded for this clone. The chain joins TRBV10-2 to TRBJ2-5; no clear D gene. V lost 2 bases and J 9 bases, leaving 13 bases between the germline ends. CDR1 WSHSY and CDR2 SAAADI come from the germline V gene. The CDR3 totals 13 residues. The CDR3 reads CASSERYLEAQYF. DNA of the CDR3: TGCGCCAGCAGTGAGCGCTATCTTGAGGCCCAGTACTTC.

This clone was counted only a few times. For the CDR3, the DNA is TGTGCCAGGGGGCGCTTAGTTCTGAACACTGAAGCTTTCTTT. This encodes CARGRLVLNTEAFF. The J gene is TRBJ1-1, the V gene TRBV28, with D perhaps TRBD1 (5 bases). The CDR3 runs 14 residues. Per germline, CDR1 MDHEN and CDR2 SYDVKM. V gave up 9 bases and J gave up 0 bases, with 14 bases separating them.

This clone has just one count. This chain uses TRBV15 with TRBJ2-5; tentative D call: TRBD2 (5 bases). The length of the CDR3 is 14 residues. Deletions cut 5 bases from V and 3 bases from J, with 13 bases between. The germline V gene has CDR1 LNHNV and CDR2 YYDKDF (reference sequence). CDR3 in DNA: TGTGCCACCAGCCCCCGGCACGGGGAAGAGACCCAGTACTTC. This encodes CATSPRHGEETQYF.

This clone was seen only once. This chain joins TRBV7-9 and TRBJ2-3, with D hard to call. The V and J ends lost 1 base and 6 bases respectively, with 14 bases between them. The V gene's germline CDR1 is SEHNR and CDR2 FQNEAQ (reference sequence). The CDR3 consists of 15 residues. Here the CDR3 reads CASSLGLGMGDTQYF. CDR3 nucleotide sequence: TGTGCCAGCAGCTTAGGGCTGGGGATGGGGGATACGCAGTATTTT.

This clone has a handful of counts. CDR3 residues: CASSQDLGTFYGYTF. The CDR3 region has the DNA TGTGCCAGCAGCCAAGACCTAGGGACGTTTTATGGCTACACCTTC. The V and J genes are TRBV14 and TRBJ1-2; TRBD1 is a possible D gene (5 bases). This CDR3 spans 15 amino acids. Germline V gene sequence: CDR1 SGHDN, CDR2 FVKESK. V gave up 0 bases and J gave up 5 bases, with 13 bases separating them. Variable domain in full (rest from reference TRBV14 and TRBJ1-2): EAGVTQFPSHSVIEKGQTVTLRCDPISGHDNLYWYRRVMGKEIKFLLHFVKESKQDESGMPNNRFLAERTGGTYSTLKVQPAELEDSGVYFCASSQDLGTFYGYTFGSGTRLTVV.

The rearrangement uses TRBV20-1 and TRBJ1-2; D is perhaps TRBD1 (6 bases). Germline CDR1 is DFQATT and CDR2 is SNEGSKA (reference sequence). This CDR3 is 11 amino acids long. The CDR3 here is CRAQGGYGYTF. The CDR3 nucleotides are TGCAGGGCACAGGGAGGCTATGGCTACACCTTC.